Below, 7 T cell receptor beta chains from the same sample are listed, as sequenced in a study of lymphopenia after photon versus proton radiotherapy. Sequencing used immunoSEQ multiplex PCR; TCRdb keeps in-frame clones, though not all of them. The data show approximately 31,000 clones, over 70% seen once. The specimen was peripheral blood, collected from a patient treated with proton-based radiotherapy. These receptors were obtained from a woman in her 70s with pancreatic cancer.

V is TRBV5-1 and J is TRBJ2-5, with no clear D. In germline, CDR1 is SGHRS, CDR2 YFSETQ. CDR3 length: 15 residues. Trimming stripped 5 bases from V and 2 bases from J, with 16 bases between. The CDR3 coding sequence is TGCGCCAGCAGATGGACCCCTAACTCACAAGAGACCCAGTACTTC. Translated: CASRWTPNSQETQYF.

This clone appeared once. The CDR3 DNA reads TGTGCCAGCAGCTTAGATCCCCTCCTCTACCAGTACTTC. Its protein is CASSLDPLLYQYF. This chain uses TRBV7-2 with TRBJ2-7; D gene ambiguous. This CDR3 has 13 amino acids. Germline CDR1 reads SGHTA; CDR2 reads FQGNSA. Between the trimmed V and J ends, which lost 1 base and 10 bases, there was a span of 14 bases.

This clone was seen more than once but under ten times. The rearrangement uses TRBV23-1 and TRBJ2-3, with D possibly TRBD1 on 7 matching bases. TRBV23-1 is assigned to the ORF class and has an uncertain function. Trimming removed 7 bases from V and 6 bases from J, with 38 bases in between. The CDR3 has 21 amino acids. The DNA for the CDR3 is TGCGCCAGCACGACAGGGACTCACTCTCTGATACATCGAGAAACCTTGGATACGCAGTATTTT. Encoded protein: CASTTGTHSLIHRETLDTQYF.

The genes are TRBV27 and TRBJ2-7; 7 bases fit TRBD1. Trimming removed 0 bases from V and 2 bases from J; junction bases left unmatched: 13. Germline V gene data show CDR1 as MNHEY and CDR2 as SMNVEV (reference sequence). The CDR3 consists of 18 residues. The CDR3 is CASSLSIWYTGATYEQYF. CDR3 coding DNA: TGTGCCAGCAGTTTATCGATTTGGTACACAGGGGCGACCTACGAGCAGTACTTC.

This clone was seen a single time. The rearrangement joins TRBV11-3 to TRBJ1-3; 10 bases match TRBD1. CDR3 length: 15 residues. Germline CDR1 is SGHNT and CDR2 is YENEEA. The trim removed 5 bases at V and 2 bases at J, leaving 3 bases unmatched. The CDR3 loop is CASSPGQGPGNTIYF. The CDR3 nucleotides read TGTGCCAGCAGCCCGGGACAGGGGCCTGGAAACACCATATATTTT.

V and J are TRBV5-4 and TRBJ2-1; the D gene is possibly TRBD2 (5 bases). The CDR3 contains 14 residues. Germline lookup yields CDR1 SGHNT and CDR2 YYREEE (reference sequence). Trimming stripped 4 bases from V and 4 bases from J, with 12 bases between. CDR3 in DNA: TGTGCCAGCAGCGTAGGCGAGGGTTACAATGAGCAGTTCTTC. It yields the protein CASSVGEGYNEQFF. The full variable domain, in which reference TRBV5-4 and TRBJ2-1 provide the parts outside the CDR3, is ETGVTQSPTHLIKTRGQQVTLRCSSQSGHNTVSWYQQALGQGPQFIFQYYREEENGRGNFPPRFSGLQFPNYSSELNVNALELDDSALYLCASSVGEGYNEQFFGPGTRLTVL.

A word on this clone: The junction departs from germline at one end; a sequencing error may be responsible. The gene calls are TRBV11-3 and TRBJ1-3; D call uncertain. This CDR3 region has 15 residues. CDR1 and CDR2 (germline): SGHNT, YENEEA. The CDR3 region has the DNA TGTGCCAGCAGCCTAGACCGATACTCTGGAAACACCATATATTTT. Its translation: CASSLDRYSGNTIYF.